Shown below are 10 T cell receptor beta chains from a single sample sequenced in a study of PD-1 blockade in classical Hodgkin lymphoma. Sequenced by immunoSEQ multiplex PCR; TCRdb stores in-frame clones only, minus some. This sample carries about 21,000 clones, under 80% of them seen once, and the ten largest clones take around a fifth. All the patients suffered relapse after autologous stem cell transplantation, and brentuximab vedotin exposure differed. The source was peripheral blood mononuclear cells (PBMCs), collected at baseline. All receptors come from a human donor with classical Hodgkin lymphoma.

The chain recombines TRBV5-1 with TRBJ2-1, with 14 positions matching TRBD2. The CDR3 covers 14 residues. V lost 6 bases, J lost 10 bases, and 6 bases stayed unmatched. From germline, CDR1 is SGHRS and CDR2 YFSETQ. The CDR3: CASNPGLAGEEQFF. DNA of the CDR3: TGCGCCAGCAACCCGGGACTAGCGGGAGAAGAGCAGTTCTTC.

V usage is TRBV10-1 and J usage is TRBJ2-5, with D possibly being TRBD1 or TRBD2 (6 bases each). Trimming stripped 3 bases from V and 5 bases from J, with 10 bases between. The CDR3 extends over 13 amino acids. The germline gives CDR1 WNHNN, CDR2 SYGVQD (reference sequence). CDR3 region: CASSEGGRETQYF. The CDR3 DNA sequence: TGCGCCAGCAGTGAAGGGGGGCGGGAGACCCAGTACTTC.

The chain joins TRBV6-5 to TRBJ2-7, with TRBD2 identical over 10 bases. V shed 6 bases and J 4 bases; nucleotides not matched to a gene: 9. The germline V gene has CDR1 MNHEY and CDR2 SVGAGI. CDR3 length: 15 residues. This CDR3 reads CASRYQREGLYEQYF. Here the CDR3 DNA reads TGTGCCAGCAGATACCAGCGGGAGGGACTTTACGAGCAGTACTTC.

The chain combines TRBV29-1 with TRBJ1-1; D ambiguous. This CDR3 comprises 11 residues. V was clipped by 3 bases and J by 0 bases, with 2 bases between them. The germline V gene has CDR1 SQVTM and CDR2 ANQGSEA. The CDR3 spells CSVEVNTEAFF. CDR3 nucleotide sequence: TGCAGCGTTGAGGTGAACACTGAAGCTTTCTTT. The whole variable domain, filled in from reference TRBV29-1 and TRBJ1-1, reads SAVISQKPSRDICQRGTSLTIQCQVDSQVTMMFWYRQQPGQSLTLIATANQGSEATYESGFVIDKFPISRPNLTFSTLTVSNMSPEDSSIYLCSVEVNTEAFFGQGTRLTVV.

The chain has TRBV7-3 and TRBJ2-1, with a weak D call TRBD2 (6 bases). Germline lookup yields CDR1 SGHTA and CDR2 FQGTGA. This CDR3 is 15 amino acids long. The V gene lost 11 bases and the J gene lost 3 bases, with 20 bases spanning the gap. As DNA, the CDR3 is TGTGCCTCGCAGATATCCCCGGGAGTCTACAATGAGCAGTTCTTC. It translates to CASQISPGVYNEQFF.

This chain joins TRBV28 and TRBJ2-7, with 9 bases lining up with TRBD2. Germline CDR1 and CDR2: MDHEN and SYDVKM. V lost 5 bases and J lost 2; bases outside the gene matches: 13. This CDR3 is built from 17 residues. The CDR3 spells CASSPSSFSGGTYEQYF. DNA of the CDR3: TGTGCCAGCAGTCCAAGCTCCTTCAGCGGGGGGACCTACGAGCAGTACTTC.

The V call is TRBV7-3, the J call TRBJ2-2, with 8 bases lining up with TRBD2. Germline V lookup: CDR1 SGHTA, CDR2 FQGTGA. This CDR3 contains 17 residues. Germline trimming cut 3 bases from V and 5 bases from J; bases unmatched to any gene: 11. This CDR3 reads CASSFFPGLGETGELFF. CDR3 DNA: TGTGCCAGCAGCTTCTTCCCGGGACTAGGAGAGACCGGGGAGCTGTTTTTT.

CDR3 amino acids: CASSEQVNQPQHF. The CDR3 DNA sequence: TGTGCCAGCAGTGAGCAGGTCAATCAGCCCCAGCATTTT. The chain is built from TRBV6-5 and TRBJ1-5; D unresolved. Germline V gene data show CDR1 as MNHEY and CDR2 as SVGAGI. The CDR3 sequence is 13 residues long. Trimming pared 5 bases from V and 3 bases from J, leaving 8 bases between.

V usage is TRBV27 and J usage is TRBJ1-2, with 7 bases aligning to TRBD1. The CDR3 length is 12 residues. Germline V CDR1 and CDR2: MNHEY, SMNVEV (reference sequence). The V segment lost 6 bases and the J segment 7 bases; nucleotides outside the gene matches: 5. DNA of the CDR3: TGTGCCAGCAGGGACAGGTCGATTGGCTACACCTTC. Its translation: CASRDRSIGYTF.

The chain couples TRBV12-5 to TRBJ1-5; D call uncertain. V lost 2 bases and J lost 7, with 12 bases in between. Germline V gene lookup returns CDR1 LGHNT and CDR2 FRNRAP. CDR3 size: 14 residues. CDR3 loop: CASGLYPGVQPQHF. The CDR3 coding sequence is TGTGCTAGTGGTTTGTACCCAGGCGTGCAGCCCCAGCATTTT.